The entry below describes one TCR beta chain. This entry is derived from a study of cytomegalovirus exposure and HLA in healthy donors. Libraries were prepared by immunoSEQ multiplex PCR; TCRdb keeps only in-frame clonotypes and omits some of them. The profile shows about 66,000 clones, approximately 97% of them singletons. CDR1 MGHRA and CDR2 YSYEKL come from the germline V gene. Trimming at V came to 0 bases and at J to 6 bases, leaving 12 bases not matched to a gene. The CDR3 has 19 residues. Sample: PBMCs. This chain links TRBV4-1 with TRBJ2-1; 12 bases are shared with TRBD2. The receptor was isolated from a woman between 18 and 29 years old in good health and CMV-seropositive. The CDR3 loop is CASSQDERTSGTFRNEQFF. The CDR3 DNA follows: TGCGCCAGCAGCCAAGATGAACGGACTAGCGGGACGTTCCGCAATGAGCAGTTCTTC.